A single sample gave rise to the 17 T cell receptor beta chains below, sequenced in a study of blood T cell repertoires in COVID-19. Assay used: immunoSEQ multiplex PCR; TCRdb lists only in-frame clones, some missing. The sample shows 250,000 or so clones, 80% to 90% of them seen only once. Sequenced material: peripheral blood. Source of these receptors: a man in his fifties or sixties with acute or convalescent COVID-19.

V and J are TRBV2 and TRBJ2-5, with D uncertain. Germline CDR1 reads SNHLY; CDR2 reads FYNNEI. The CDR3 has 11 residues. With 4 bases removed from V and 7 bases from J, the gap between germline ends came to 7 bases. This CDR3 reads CASSGLGTQYF. The CDR3 nucleotides are TGTGCCAGCAGTGGGCTTGGGACCCAGTACTTC.

The chain links TRBV9 to TRBJ1-1, with D tentatively TRBD1 (5 bases). CDR1 and CDR2 from the germline V gene are SGDLS and YYNGEE. Between the trimmed V and J ends, which lost 3 bases and 0 bases, there was a span of 9 bases. This CDR3 is built from 14 residues. The CDR3 protein is CASSETAMNTEAFF. The CDR3 region has the DNA TGTGCCAGCAGCGAGACAGCCATGAACACTGAAGCTTTCTTT.

V usage is TRBV19 and J usage is TRBJ2-7, with 13 bases matching TRBD2. CDR3 size: 16 residues. The V gene end was trimmed by 5 bases and the J gene end by 7 bases; junction bases not matched to a gene: 11. CDR1 is LNHDA, CDR2 SQIVND, per germline (reference sequence). The CDR3 spells CASSLRTSGGSGEQYF. The DNA of the CDR3 is TGTGCCAGTAGTCTCAGGACTAGCGGGGGTTCGGGGGAGCAGTACTTC.

V gene TRBV18 combines with J gene TRBJ2-7; D is possibly TRBD2 (6 bases). The CDR3 contains 15 residues. Trimming left V 3 bases short and J 0 bases short, with 12 bases between. The germline CDR1 and CDR2 sequences are KGHSH and LQKENI. CDR3 nucleotide sequence: TGTGCCAGCTCACCGATGGAGGGAATCTCCTACGAGCAGTACTTC. Translation gives CASSPMEGISYEQYF.

The chain has TRBV7-2 and TRBJ2-2; possibly TRBD2 for D (6 bases). This CDR3 contains 14 residues. The ends were cut back, 1 base at V and 8 bases at J, with 11 bases in the middle. Per the germline V gene, CDR1 is SGHTA and CDR2 is FQGNSA. CDR3 amino acids: CASSLVWGTGELFF. Written as DNA, the CDR3 is TGTGCCAGCAGCTTAGTCTGGGGGACTGGGGAGCTGTTTTTT.

The V and J genes are TRBV10-3 and TRBJ2-7; 11 positions agree with TRBD2. The V and J ends lost 2 bases and 3 bases, in that order; junction bases with no gene match: 0. Germline V lookup: CDR1 ENHRY, CDR2 SYGVKD. The CDR3 runs 14 residues. Here the CDR3 reads CAISETSGSYEQYF. The CDR3 bases are TGTGCCATCAGTGAGACTAGCGGGAGCTACGAGCAGTACTTC.

The chain has TRBV20-1 and TRBJ1-1; D ambiguous. V shed 4 bases and J shed 8 bases, with 11 bases lying between them. This CDR3 spans 11 amino acids. Germline loops: CDR1 DFQATT, CDR2 SNEGSKA (reference sequence). The CDR3 sequence: CSAMSSEEAFF. CDR3 sequence (DNA): TGCAGTGCTATGTCCTCGGAGGAAGCTTTCTTT.

The chain carries TRBV2 and TRBJ1-5, with 9 bases matching TRBD1. With V trimmed by 8 bases and J by 3 bases, 5 bases remained unmatched. In germline, CDR1 is SNHLY, CDR2 FYNNEI. The CDR3 loop spans 14 amino acids. CDR3 nucleotide sequence: TGTGCCAGCGGGACAGGGTTTGACAATCAGCCCCAGCATTTT. This translates into CASGTGFDNQPQHF.

V is TRBV7-3 and J is TRBJ1-5; D unresolved. Trimming took off 0 bases at V and 5 bases at J, with 11 bases between the two ends. Germline V gene sequence: CDR1 SGHTA, CDR2 FQGTGA. This CDR3 comprises 15 residues. Here the CDR3 reads CASSLTGDGYQPQHF. The CDR3, as DNA: TGTGCCAGCAGCTTAACGGGAGACGGATATCAGCCCCAGCATTTT.

The chain carries TRBV14 and TRBJ1-6, with 7 bases that match TRBD1. Germline CDR1 is SGHDN and CDR2 is FVKESK. With V trimmed by 2 bases and J by 10 bases, 20 bases remained unmatched. The CDR3 extends over 19 amino acids. CDR3 in DNA: TGTGCCAGCAGCCAACATCTCGGCAGGGGGACATCCAAGGGGTCACCCCTCCACTTT. Amino acid sequence: CASSQHLGRGTSKGSPLHF.

Comment on this clone: At one boundary the junction diverges from the germline segment, which might be a read error. The chain is built from TRBV7-7 and TRBJ2-1, with 9 bases lining up with TRBD2. Germline CDR1 is SSHAT and CDR2 is FNYEAQ (reference sequence). The CDR3 spans 15 residues. The DNA of the CDR3 is TGTGCTAGCAGCTCAAGACTAGCGGCCTACAATGAGCAGTTCTTC. Its translation is CASSSRLAAYNEQFF.

The chain uses TRBV18 and TRBJ1-2; D possibly corresponds to TRBD1 (6 bases). V lost 0 bases, J lost 13 bases, and 15 bases lay in between. Germline V gene sequence: CDR1 KGHSH, CDR2 LQKENI. The CDR3 loop spans 13 amino acids. CDR3 nucleotides: TGTGCCAGCTCACCACCTGCAGGGGCCGGTAGCACCTTC. It yields the protein CASSPPAGAGSTF. The full variable domain, completed using reference TRBV18 and TRBJ1-2, is NAGVMQNPRHLVRRRGQEARLRCSPMKGHSHVYWYRQLPEEGLKFMVYLQKENIIDESGMPKERFSAEFPKEGPSILRIQQVVRGDSAAYFCASSPPAGAGSTFGSGTRLTVV.

The chain links TRBV7-3 to TRBJ2-5; no firm D call. Trimming stripped 3 bases from V and 5 bases from J, with 10 bases between. The CDR3 totals 13 residues. CDR1 and CDR2 (germline): SGHTA, FQGTGA. Here the CDR3 DNA reads TGTGCCAGCAGCTTTAACCTCCAGGAGACCCAGTACTTC. Amino acid sequence: CASSFNLQETQYF. The whole variable domain, remainder taken from reference TRBV7-3 and TRBJ2-5, is GAGVSQTPSNKVTEKGKYVELRCDPISGHTALYWYRQSLGQGPEFLIYFQGTGAADDSGLPNDRFFAVRPEGSVSTLKIQRTERGDSAVYLCASSFNLQETQYFGPGTRLLVL.

This clone was observed a handful of times. The genes are TRBV6-5 and TRBJ2-1, with 10 bases that match TRBD2. The CDR3 spans 14 residues. The V and J ends lost 4 bases and 5 bases, in that order; junction bases with no gene match: 2. The germline V gene has CDR1 MNHEY and CDR2 SVGAGI. The CDR3 coding sequence is TGTGCCAGCAGTTTGGGACTAGCGAACAATGAGCAGTTCTTC. This sequence encodes CASSLGLANNEQFF.

This clone was counted once. The V call is TRBV4-1, the J call TRBJ2-7; 9 positions match TRBD2. The V gene end was trimmed by 7 bases and the J gene end by 6 bases; junction bases not matched to a gene: 10. The CDR3 runs to 14 residues. The germline V gene encodes CDR1 MGHRA and CDR2 YSYEKL. Written as DNA, the CDR3 is TGCGCCAGCAAGATTCTAGCGGGACTTGGCGAGCAGTACTTC. This sequence encodes CASKILAGLGEQYF.

The gene calls are TRBV19 and TRBJ1-5, with a tentative D call TRBD1 (5 bases). Between the trimmed V and J ends, which lost 7 bases and 2 bases, there was a span of 12 bases. This CDR3 comprises 14 residues. Germline V lookup: CDR1 LNHDA, CDR2 SQIVND (reference sequence). Written as DNA, the CDR3 is TGTGCCAGTACTAGGGGTACGGGCAATCAGCCCCAGCATTTT. Translating it yields CASTRGTGNQPQHF.

V is TRBV5-5 and J is TRBJ1-2; no reliable D call. This CDR3 has 14 residues. Trimming stripped 1 base from V and 4 bases from J, with 11 bases between. Germline V gene lookup returns CDR1 SGHKS and CDR2 YYEKEE (reference sequence). The DNA of the CDR3 is TGTGCCAGCAGCTTGTCGTTTTCGGGCTATGGCTACACCTTC. Amino acids: CASSLSFSGYGYTF.